Listed here are 6 T cell receptor beta chains from one sample, sequenced in a study of blood T cell repertoires in COVID-19. Sequenced by immunoSEQ multiplex PCR; TCRdb stores in-frame clones only, minus some. The data show more than 200,000 clones, with roughly 88% seen just once and 2.1% held by the top ten. Specimen: peripheral blood. Source of these receptors: a woman aged 40 to 49 who had recovered from COVID-19.

This chain joins TRBV4-2 and TRBJ2-3, with 15 bases that match TRBD2. The CDR3 spans 21 residues. The J segment lost 1 base and the V segment lost 1 base, leaving 12 bases of the junction unmatched. CDR1 and CDR2 from the germline V gene are LGHNA and YNFKEQ. This chain's CDR3 is CASSQVGTSGGTVSRTDTQYF. As DNA, the CDR3 is TGTGCCAGCAGCCAAGTAGGGACTAGCGGGGGGACCGTTTCCCGCACAGATACGCAGTATTTT.

This chain uses TRBV19 with TRBJ2-5, with 13 nucleotides matching TRBD2. The CDR3 runs 16 residues. Germline-derived CDR1 and CDR2 are LNHDA and SQIVND (reference sequence). The J segment lost 4 bases and the V segment lost 3 bases, leaving 5 bases of the junction unmatched. The CDR3 sequence is CASSIGLAGVRETQYF. For the CDR3, the DNA is TGTGCCAGTAGTATCGGACTAGCGGGAGTTAGAGAGACCCAGTACTTC.

This rearrangement joins TRBV7-9 to TRBJ2-5; 8 nucleotides match TRBD1. This CDR3 spans 14 amino acids. Germline V gene data show CDR1 as SEHNR and CDR2 as FQNEAQ (reference sequence). The junction had 3 bases not matched to a gene; V was cut back by 1 base and J by 5 bases. The DNA for the CDR3 is TGTGCCAGCAGCTTAGGCACAGGGGGGGAGACCCAGTACTTC. Residues: CASSLGTGGETQYF.

The gene calls are TRBV11-3 and TRBJ2-5, with 9 nucleotides matching TRBD1. There are 15 residues in the CDR3. Germline CDR1 reads SGHNT; CDR2 reads YENEEA. The V and J ends lost 0 bases and 4 bases, in that order; junction bases with no gene match: 3. The DNA for the CDR3 is TGTGCCAGCAGCTTAGAGGGACAGGGAACAGAGACCCAGTACTTC. Its protein is CASSLEGQGTETQYF.

As DNA, the CDR3 is TGTGCCAGCAGCGACGGCAGGGGGGATGAAAAACTGTTTTTT. Encoded protein: CASSDGRGDEKLFF. V and J are TRBV9 and TRBJ1-4; 7 bases map to TRBD1. The CDR3 covers 14 residues. In germline, CDR1 is SGDLS, CDR2 YYNGEE. Germline trimming cut 3 bases from V and 6 bases from J; bases unmatched to any gene: 5. The variable domain in full, completed from reference TRBV9 and TRBJ1-4, reads DSGVTQTPKHLITATGQRVTLRCSPRSGDLSVYWYQQSLDQGLQFLIQYYNGEERAKGNILERFSAQQFPDLHSELNLSSLELGDSALYFCASSDGRGDEKLFFGSGTQLSVL.

This clone has just a few counts. The chain carries TRBV10-3 and TRBJ1-2; D is possibly TRBD1 (5 bases). This CDR3 is 14 amino acids long. Germline CDR1 and CDR2: ENHRY and SYGVKD. Between the trimmed V and J ends, which lost 0 bases and 3 bases, there was a span of 8 bases. In DNA form, the CDR3 reads TGTGCCATCAGTGAGTCTGCCAGGGACTATGGCTACACCTTC. This gives the protein CAISESARDYGYTF.